This T cell receptor beta chain came from a study of blood T cell repertoires in COVID-19. Looking at the study overall: Whether acute or convalescent, the COVID-19 samples came from the United States, Italy and Spain. T cells, B-cell-depleted T cells, or PBMCs provided the cDNA or gDNA that served as material.

Germline CDR1 is GTSNPN and CDR2 is SVGIG (reference sequence). The CDR3 runs 12 residues. Trimming removed 0 bases at V and 8 bases at J, with 10 bases between. Original analysis: Estimation of nucleated cell counts relied on the amplification of reference gene primers. Sequencing used immunoSEQ multiplex PCR; TCRdb keeps in-frame clones, though not all of them. Clone size and the V and J calls come from that table; the DNA yielded D and trimming. The table includes 56,000 or so clones, around four fifths detected once. V and J are TRBV30 and TRBJ1-2; D unclear. This sequence originates from a woman of 80 years or more with acute or convalescent COVID-19. Sequenced: peripheral blood. The DNA of the CDR3 is TGTGCCTGGAGTGTGGCCGGGAGCGGCTACACCTTC. Its protein product is CAWSVAGSGYTF.